The clone carrying this TCR beta chain came up many times. Its antigen is unidentified. The library was designed around alpha chains, so this beta chain is a stray read whose abundance carries little weight. One entry per CDR3 protein, called by TCRdb with MiXCR from the 5' RACE reads. The table includes 8,700 or so distinct CDR3 sequences, roughly an eighth detected once. Time point in this sample: sample taken at primary tumor resection. Tumor, nontumor lung or frozen PBMC supplied whole RNA that was sequenced unsorted. This specimen belongs to a study of spatial heterogeneity in lung cancer. Across the whole study: There was a strong correlation between the counts of TCR transcripts measured in tumor regions and a T cell transcriptional module score that was calculated from matched bulk RNA-seq.

The CDR3 contains 14 residues. CDR1 is DFQATT and CDR2 is SNEGSKA in the germline V gene (reference sequence). V dropped 0 bases and J dropped 0 bases, with 7 bases sitting between them. Overall study findings and caveats: Coverage was estimated at about 7% of tumor T cells for alpha chains and approximately 12% for beta chains. Within tumors, counts of expanded alpha and beta TCRs tracked tumor mutation counts.

The chain has TRBV20-1 and TRBJ2-3, with D uncertain. This TCR derives from a male donor with early-stage non-small cell lung cancer. The sequencing used lung tumor tissue, collected at surgery. CDR3 bases: TGCAGTGCTAGAGATTGGTTGAGCACAGATACGCAGTATTTT. Translation: CSARDWLSTDTQYF.